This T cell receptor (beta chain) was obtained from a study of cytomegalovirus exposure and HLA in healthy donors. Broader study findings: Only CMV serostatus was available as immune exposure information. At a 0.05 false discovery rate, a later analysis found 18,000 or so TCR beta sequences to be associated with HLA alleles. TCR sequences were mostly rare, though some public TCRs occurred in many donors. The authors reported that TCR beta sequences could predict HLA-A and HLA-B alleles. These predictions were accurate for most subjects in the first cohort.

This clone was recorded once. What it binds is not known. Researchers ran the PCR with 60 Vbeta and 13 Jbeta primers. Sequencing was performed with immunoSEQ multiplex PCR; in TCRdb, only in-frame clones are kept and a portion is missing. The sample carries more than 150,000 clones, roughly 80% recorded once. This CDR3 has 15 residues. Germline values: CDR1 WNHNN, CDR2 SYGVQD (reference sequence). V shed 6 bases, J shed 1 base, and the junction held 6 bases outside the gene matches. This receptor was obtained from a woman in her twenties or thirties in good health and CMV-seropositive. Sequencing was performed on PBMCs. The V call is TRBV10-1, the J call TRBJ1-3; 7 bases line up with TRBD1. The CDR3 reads CASRPGTASGNTIYF. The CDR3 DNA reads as TGCGCCAGCAGACCCGGGACAGCTTCTGGAAACACCATATATTTT.